Here is one T cell receptor beta chain with its context. This specimen belongs to a study of tumor-infiltrating lymphocytes in localized non-small cell lung cancer. Study summary: From each patient, both tumor and uninvolved lung, non-adjacent to tumor, were sampled.

Generated by immunoSEQ multiplex PCR, the TCRdb table keeps only in-frame clones and is missing some. The sample consists of some 15,000 clones, approximately 80% of them appearing once. This clonotype was sampled from a human donor with non-small cell lung cancer. The sample comprised lung tumor tissue.

DNA of the CDR3: TGTGCCAGCAGCCTCGATAGACTAGCCCTGTTCTTC. It yields the protein CASSLDRLALFF. V usage is TRBV27 and J usage is TRBJ2-1; 7 bases align to TRBD2. Germline-derived CDR1 and CDR2 are MNHEY and SMNVEV (reference sequence). CDR3 length: 12 amino acids. Trimming at V came to 6 bases and at J to 15 bases, leaving 11 bases not matched to a gene.